A selection of T cell receptor beta chains follows, all from one sample in a study of blood T cell repertoires in COVID-19. Here immunoSEQ multiplex PCR was the method, and the copy in TCRdb shows in-frame clones only, minus some. The table records some 180,000 clones, around 83% of them present only once. Sequencing input: peripheral blood. The receptors derive from a woman aged 55-69 years with acute or convalescent COVID-19. Both conserved end residues are part of each CDR3. D genes are given only for firm matches. The listing skips clone size in some rows; elsewhere it reads once, few, many or a size class.

D,V,size,J,CDR3,DNA
TRBD1,TRBV7-8,-,TRBJ2-7,CASSLRDRGEQYF,TGTGCCAGCAGCCTCCGGGACAGGGGAGAGCAGTACTTC
-,TRBV11-3,-,TRBJ2-1,CASNLEGNEQFF,TGTGCCAGCAATTTGGAGGGCAATGAGCAGTTCTTC
-,TRBV28,-,TRBJ1-4,CASTRQPNEKLFF,TGTGCCAGCACTAGACAGCCTAATGAAAAACTGTTTTTT
-,TRBV7-9,once,TRBJ1-1,CASSLDVRTEAFF,TGTGCCAGCAGCTTAGATGTTCGCACTGAAGCTTTCTTT
-,TRBV5-1,-,TRBJ2-3,CASSFTAGPTDTQYF,TGCGCCAGCAGCTTCACGGCGGGACCCACAGATACGCAGTATTTT
TRBD1,TRBV6-5,-,TRBJ1-5,CASSYPRDRAPPQHF,TGTGCCAGCAGTTACCCCCGGGACAGGGCTCCGCCCCAGCATTTT
-,TRBV2,-,TRBJ1-2,CASSERGIGYTF,TGTGCCAGCAGTGAGCGGGGGATTGGCTACACCTTC
-,TRBV7-9,-,TRBJ2-5,CASSPRGGGETQYF,TGTGCCAGCAGCCCCCGGGGTGGAGGGGAGACCCAGTACTTC
-,TRBV12-3/TRBV12-4,-,TRBJ1-1,CASSEYGEAFF,TGTGCCAGCAGTGAGTACGGTGAAGCTTTCTTT
TRBD2,TRBV4-1,-,TRBJ2-1,CASSQDYTGGPTPEFF,TGCGCCAGCAGCCAAGATTATACGGGAGGCCCAACCCCCGAATTCTTC
-,TRBV10-2,-,TRBJ2-1,CAGGNSGNEQFF,TGCGCCGGGGGGAATAGCGGCAATGAGCAGTTCTTC
-,TRBV18,-,TRBJ2-7,CASSLSQGYEQYF,TGTGCCAGCTCACTATCACAGGGTTACGAGCAGTACTTC
TRBD2,TRBV27,-,TRBJ2-1,CASSLRLAGGNEQFF,TGTGCCAGCAGTCTACGACTAGCGGGAGGAAATGAGCAGTTCTTC
TRBD2,TRBV19,-,TRBJ2-7,CASSIKGLADEQYF,TGTGCCAGTAGTATTAAAGGACTAGCGGACGAGCAGTACTTC
TRBD2,TRBV9,-,TRBJ2-3,CASSVTTSGSRLDTQYF,TGTGCCAGCAGCGTAACAACTAGCGGGAGCCGCCTGGATACGCAGTATTTT
-,TRBV11-2,-,TRBJ1-5,CASSPPGGQPQHF,TGTGCCAGCAGCCCCCCGGGGGGTCAGCCCCAGCATTTT
TRBD1,TRBV7-3,-,TRBJ2-1,CASSLYQPLDRGHNEQFF,TGTGCCAGCAGCTTATATCAGCCATTGGACAGGGGCCACAATGAGCAGTTCTTC
TRBD2,TRBV2,-,TRBJ2-5,CASRPGLVETQYF,TGTGCCAGCAGGCCGGGACTAGTGGAGACCCAGTACTTC
TRBD2,TRBV5-6,-,TRBJ2-4,CASSFLREDKNIQYF,TGTGCCAGCAGCTTTCTCCGGGAGGACAAAAACATTCAGTACTTC
TRBD1,TRBV29-1,-,TRBJ2-2,CSARTGAPTGELFF,TGCAGCGCAAGGACAGGGGCTCCAACCGGGGAGCTGTTTTTT
TRBD2,TRBV24-1,-,TRBJ2-2,CATSDRGSTGELFF,TGTGCCACCAGTGACCGCGGGAGTACCGGGGAGCTGTTTTTT
-,TRBV18,-,TRBJ1-5,CASSPSTGDQPQHF,TGTGCCAGCTCACCTAGCACGGGGGATCAGCCCCAGCATTTT
-,TRBV6-1,-,TRBJ2-1,CASSEAWGRFNEQFF,TGTGCCAGCAGTGAAGCTTGGGGCCGATTCAATGAGCAGTTCTTC
TRBD2,TRBV5-1,-,TRBJ2-2,CASRLRVAGGPNTGELFF,TGCGCCAGCAGGCTGAGGGTAGCGGGAGGACCGAACACCGGGGAGCTGTTTTTT
-,TRBV4-2,-,TRBJ1-1,CASSQDRNSPNTEAFF,TGTGCCAGCAGCCAAGATCGAAACAGCCCGAACACTGAAGCTTTCTTT
TRBD1,TRBV9,-,TRBJ2-2,CASSPRILGQDTGELFF,TGTGCCAGCAGCCCCCGGATATTGGGACAGGACACCGGGGAGCTGTTTTTT
-,TRBV19,-,TRBJ2-5,CASSLTGSSGTQYF,TGTGCCAGCTCATTAACGGGGAGCTCGGGGACCCAGTACTTC
-,TRBV11-2,few,TRBJ2-2,CASSLPWQGLPGELFF,TGTGCCAGCAGCCTACCTTGGCAGGGGCTCCCCGGGGAGCTGTTTTTT
-,TRBV3-1/TRBV3-2,few,TRBJ1-2,CASSQDAGGYGYTF,TGTGCCAGCAGCCAAGATGCTGGAGGTTATGGCTACACCTTC
-,TRBV2,-,TRBJ2-7,CASSDGSYEQYF,TGTGCCAGCAGTGATGGTAGCTACGAGCAGTACTTC
-,TRBV19,few,TRBJ1-2,CASTHATYGYTF,TGTGCCAGTACTCATGCGACTTATGGCTACACCTTC
TRBD1,TRBV28,once,TRBJ1-1,CASTLFVGQHTEAFF,TGTGCCAGCACCCTTTTTGTGGGACAGCACACTGAAGCTTTCTTT
-,TRBV20-1,-,TRBJ1-2,CSAREDRGYTF,TGCAGTGCTAGAGAGGACAGAGGCTACACCTTC
TRBD1,TRBV28,-,TRBJ1-6,CASSRIQGRYNSPLHF,TGTGCCAGCAGCCGAATACAGGGGCGCTATAATTCACCCCTCCACTTT
-,TRBV3-1/TRBV3-2,-,TRBJ1-1,CASSTGGHTEAFF,TGTGCCAGCTCGACCGGGGGGCACACTGAAGCTTTCTTT
-,TRBV27,once,TRBJ1-2,CASRPMGGKYGYTF,TGTGCCAGCAGACCTATGGGGGGAAAATATGGCTACACCTTC
TRBD1,TRBV6-4,-,TRBJ2-5,CASSDHRGETQYF,TGTGCCAGCAGTGACCACAGGGGGGAGACCCAGTACTTC
-,TRBV6-1,-,TRBJ1-3,CASSENSNSGNTIYF,TGTGCCAGCAGTGAAAACAGCAACTCTGGAAACACCATATATTTT
-,TRBV2,-,TRBJ1-6,CAIQGNSPLHF,TGTGCCATTCAGGGGAATTCACCCCTCCACTTT
-,TRBV28,-,TRBJ1-6,CASSLLGSPLHF,TGTGCCAGCAGTTTGCTCGGTTCACCCCTCCACTTT
-,TRBV19,-,TRBJ2-2,CASSPRQASNTGELFF,TGTGCCAGTAGCCCCAGACAAGCCTCGAACACCGGGGAGCTGTTTTTT